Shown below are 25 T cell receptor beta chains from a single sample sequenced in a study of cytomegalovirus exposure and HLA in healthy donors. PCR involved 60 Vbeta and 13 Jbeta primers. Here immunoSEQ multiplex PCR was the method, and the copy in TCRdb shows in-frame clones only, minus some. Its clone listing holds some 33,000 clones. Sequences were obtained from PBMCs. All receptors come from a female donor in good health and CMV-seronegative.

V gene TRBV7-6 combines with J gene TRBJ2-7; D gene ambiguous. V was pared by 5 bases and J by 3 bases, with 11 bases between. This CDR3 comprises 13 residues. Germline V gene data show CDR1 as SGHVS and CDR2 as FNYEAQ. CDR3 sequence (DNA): TGTGCCAGCAGCACCCATCGAGGCTACGAGCAGTACTTC. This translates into CASSTHRGYEQYF.

The CDR3, as DNA: TGTGCCAGCAGCTCACGAGATAACACTGAAGCTTTCTTT. Its protein product is CASSSRDNTEAFF. The chain recombines TRBV6-5 with TRBJ1-1, with no clear D. Germline CDR1 reads MNHEY; CDR2 reads SVGAGI. V lost 6 bases and J lost 2, with 10 bases in between. CDR3 length: 13 amino acids.

Written as DNA, the CDR3 is TGTGCCAGCAGTGATGTAGGGGTAAACACTGAAGCTTTCTTT. As protein: CASSDVGVNTEAFF. V and J are TRBV2 and TRBJ1-1, with D possibly being TRBD1 (5 bases). The V end lost 3 bases, the J end lost 2 bases, and 10 bases lay between the germline ends. The length of the CDR3 is 14 residues. Germline CDR1 and CDR2: SNHLY and FYNNEI. The entire variable domain, with the rest obtained from reference TRBV2 and TRBJ1-1, is as follows: EPEVTQTPSHQVTQMGQEVILRCVPISNHLYFYWYRQILGQKVEFLVSFYNNEISEKSEIFDDQFSVERPDGSNFTLKIRSTKLEDSAMYFCASSDVGVNTEAFFGQGTRLTVV.

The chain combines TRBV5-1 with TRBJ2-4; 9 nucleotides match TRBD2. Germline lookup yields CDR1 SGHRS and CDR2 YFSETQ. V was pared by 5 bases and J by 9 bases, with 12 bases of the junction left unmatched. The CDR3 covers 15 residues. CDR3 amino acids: CASRMVAGAPGIQYF. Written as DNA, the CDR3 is TGCGCCAGCAGGATGGTAGCGGGGGCGCCAGGCATTCAGTACTTC.

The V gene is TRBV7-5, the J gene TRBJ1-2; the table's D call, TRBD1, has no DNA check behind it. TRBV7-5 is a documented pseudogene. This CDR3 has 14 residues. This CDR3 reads CARSPETGRLGYTF. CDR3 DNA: TGTGCCAGAAGCCCGGAGACAGGGAGGTTGGGCTACACCTTC.

For the CDR3, the DNA is TGCGCCAGCAGGGGAGGGGAATACACCGGGGAGCTGTTTTTT. This encodes CASRGGEYTGELFF. The chain recombines TRBV5-1 with TRBJ2-2; 7 nucleotides align to TRBD2. Germline CDR1 is SGHRS and CDR2 is YFSETQ. Unmatched junction bases numbered 4, after V lost 5 bases and J lost 3 bases. The CDR3 is made up of 14 amino acids.

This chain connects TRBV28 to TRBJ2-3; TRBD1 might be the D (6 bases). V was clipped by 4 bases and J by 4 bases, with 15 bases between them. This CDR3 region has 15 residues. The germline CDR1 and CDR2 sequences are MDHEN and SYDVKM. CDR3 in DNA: TGTGCCAGCAGTTCCAGGGGTGGTTCCCCAGATACGCAGTATTTT. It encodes CASSSRGGSPDTQYF.

This CDR3 is CASSQDTSGADTQYF. The CDR3 nucleotides read TGCGCCAGCAGCCAAGACACTAGCGGAGCAGATACGCAGTATTTT. The V and J genes are TRBV4-3 and TRBJ2-3; 8 bases match TRBD2. The CDR3 runs 15 residues. Per germline, CDR1 LGHNA and CDR2 YSLEER. J was trimmed by 4 bases and V by 0 bases; bases with no gene match: 3.

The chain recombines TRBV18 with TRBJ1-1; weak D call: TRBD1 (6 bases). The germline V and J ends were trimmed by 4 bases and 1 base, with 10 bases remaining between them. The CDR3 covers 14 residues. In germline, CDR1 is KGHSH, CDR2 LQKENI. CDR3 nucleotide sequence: TGTGCCAGCTCACGCGACAGGAGGAACACTGAAGCTTTCTTT. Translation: CASSRDRRNTEAFF.

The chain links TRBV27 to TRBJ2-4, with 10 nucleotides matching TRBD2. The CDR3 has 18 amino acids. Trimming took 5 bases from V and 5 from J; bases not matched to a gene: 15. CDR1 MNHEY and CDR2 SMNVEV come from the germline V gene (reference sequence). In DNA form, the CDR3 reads TGTGCCAGCAGTCCCCGTTTCGAAGCGGGGGGGCGGGAAAACATTCAGTACTTC. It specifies CASSPRFEAGGRENIQYF.

CDR3 protein: CSVDLWTLEQFF. CDR3 nucleotide sequence: TGCAGCGTTGATCTCTGGACTCTTGAGCAGTTCTTC. The chain joins TRBV29-1 to TRBJ2-1; D might be TRBD2 (5 bases). CDR3 length equals 12 residues. Germline lookup yields CDR1 SQVTM and CDR2 ANQGSEA. V lost 3 bases and J 9 bases, leaving 12 bases between the germline ends.

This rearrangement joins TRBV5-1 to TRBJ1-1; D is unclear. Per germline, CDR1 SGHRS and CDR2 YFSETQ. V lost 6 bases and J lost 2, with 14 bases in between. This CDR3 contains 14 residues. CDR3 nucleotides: TGCGCCAGCAAAAGTGGCGGCGGTAACACTGAAGCTTTCTTT. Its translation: CASKSGGGNTEAFF.

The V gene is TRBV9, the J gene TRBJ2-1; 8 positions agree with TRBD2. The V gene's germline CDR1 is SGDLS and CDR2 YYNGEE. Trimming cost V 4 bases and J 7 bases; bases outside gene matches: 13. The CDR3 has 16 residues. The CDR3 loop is CASSPGGGPYRNEQFF. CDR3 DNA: TGTGCCAGCAGCCCCGGGGGGGGGCCATATCGGAATGAGCAGTTCTTC.

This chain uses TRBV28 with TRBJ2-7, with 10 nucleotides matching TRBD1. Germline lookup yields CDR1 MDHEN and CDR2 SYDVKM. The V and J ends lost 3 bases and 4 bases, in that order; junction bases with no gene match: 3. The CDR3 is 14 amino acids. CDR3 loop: CASSFGQGGYEQYF. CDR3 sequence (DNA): TGTGCCAGCAGTTTCGGACAGGGGGGTTACGAGCAGTACTTC.

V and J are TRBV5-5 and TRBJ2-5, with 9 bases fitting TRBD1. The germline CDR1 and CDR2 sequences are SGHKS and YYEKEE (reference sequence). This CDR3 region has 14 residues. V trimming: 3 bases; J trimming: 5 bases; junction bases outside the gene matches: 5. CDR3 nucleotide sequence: TGTGCCAGCAGCTCGGGACAGGGTGGGGAGACCCAGTACTTC. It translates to CASSSGQGGETQYF. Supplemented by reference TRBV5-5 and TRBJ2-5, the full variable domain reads DAGVTQSPTHLIKTRGQQVTLRCSPISGHKSVSWYQQVLGQGPQFIFQYYEKEERGRGNFPDRFSARQFPNYSSELNVNALLLGDSALYLCASSSGQGGETQYFGPGTRLLVL.

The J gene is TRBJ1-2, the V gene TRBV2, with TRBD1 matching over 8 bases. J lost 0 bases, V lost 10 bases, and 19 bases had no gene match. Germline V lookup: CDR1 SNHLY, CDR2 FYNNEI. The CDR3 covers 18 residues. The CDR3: CATTHRQGRSFTNYGYTF. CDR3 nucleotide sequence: TGTGCCACCACCCACAGACAGGGGAGATCCTTTACTAACTATGGCTACACCTTC. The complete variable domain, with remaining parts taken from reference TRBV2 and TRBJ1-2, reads EPEVTQTPSHQVTQMGQEVILRCVPISNHLYFYWYRQILGQKVEFLVSFYNNEISEKSEIFDDQFSVERPDGSNFTLKIRSTKLEDSAMYFCATTHRQGRSFTNYGYTFGSGTRLTVV.

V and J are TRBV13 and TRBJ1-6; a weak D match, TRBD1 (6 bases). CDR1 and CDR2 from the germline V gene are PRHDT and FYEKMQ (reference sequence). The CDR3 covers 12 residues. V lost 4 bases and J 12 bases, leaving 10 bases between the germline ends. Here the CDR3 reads CASSSQGLPLHF. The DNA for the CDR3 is TGTGCCAGCAGCTCCCAGGGGTTACCCCTCCACTTT.

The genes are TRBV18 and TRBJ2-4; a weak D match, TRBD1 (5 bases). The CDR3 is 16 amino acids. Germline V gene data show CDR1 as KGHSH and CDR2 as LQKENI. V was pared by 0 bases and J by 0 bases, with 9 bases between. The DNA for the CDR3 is TGTGCCAGCTCACCACCGTACAGGCTAGCCAAAAACATTCAGTACTTC. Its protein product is CASSPPYRLAKNIQYF.

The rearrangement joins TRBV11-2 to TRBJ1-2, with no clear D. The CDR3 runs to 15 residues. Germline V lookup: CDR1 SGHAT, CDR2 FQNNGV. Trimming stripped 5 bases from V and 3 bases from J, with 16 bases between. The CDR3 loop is CASSPRRGKDYGYTF. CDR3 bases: TGTGCCAGCAGCCCCAGACGGGGAAAGGACTATGGCTACACCTTC.

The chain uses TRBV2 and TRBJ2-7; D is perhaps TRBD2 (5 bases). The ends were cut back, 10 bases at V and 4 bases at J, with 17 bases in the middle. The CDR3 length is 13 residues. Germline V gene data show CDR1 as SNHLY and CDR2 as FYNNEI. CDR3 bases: TGTGCCAACCCCCAGGACGGGATATACGAGCAGTACTTC. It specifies CANPQDGIYEQYF.

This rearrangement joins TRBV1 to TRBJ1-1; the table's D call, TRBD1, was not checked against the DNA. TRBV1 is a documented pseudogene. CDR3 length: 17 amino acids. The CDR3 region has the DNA TGCACCAGCAGCCCCTACAAGACACTCGCTTTGGACACTGAAGCTTTCTTT. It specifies CTSSPYKTLALDTEAFF.

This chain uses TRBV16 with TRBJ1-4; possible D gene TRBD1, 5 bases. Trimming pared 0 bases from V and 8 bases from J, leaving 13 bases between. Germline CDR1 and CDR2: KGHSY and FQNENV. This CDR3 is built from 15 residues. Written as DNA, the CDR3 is TGTGCCAGCAGCCAATCAAATGCGCAGGGCGAAAAACTGTTTTTT. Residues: CASSQSNAQGEKLFF. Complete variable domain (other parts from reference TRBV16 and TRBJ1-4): GEEVAQTPKHLVRGEGQKAKLYCAPIKGHSYVFWYQQVLKNEFKFLISFQNENVFDETGMPKERFSAKCLPNSPCSLEIQATKLEDSAVYFCASSQSNAQGEKLFFGSGTQLSVL.

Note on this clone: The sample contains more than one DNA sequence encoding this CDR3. The CDR3: CASSLDGEGEQYF. For the CDR3, the DNA is TGTGCCAGCAGCTTAGATGGGGAGGGCGAGCAGTACTTC. The genes are TRBV11-2 and TRBJ2-7; TRBD2 matches at 7 bases. The J segment lost 6 bases and the V segment lost 0 bases, leaving 2 bases of the junction unmatched. CDR1 is SGHAT, CDR2 FQNNGV, per germline. The CDR3 is 13 residues long.

CDR3 sequence reads: CASSIDRGGNQPQHF. CDR3 bases: TGTGCCAGCAGTATCGACAGGGGAGGAAATCAGCCCCAGCATTTT. This chain links TRBV6-5 with TRBJ1-5; 8 bases line up with TRBD1. V lost 5 bases, J lost 4 bases, and 7 bases stayed unmatched. CDR1 is MNHEY, CDR2 SVGAGI, per germline. The CDR3 extends over 15 amino acids.

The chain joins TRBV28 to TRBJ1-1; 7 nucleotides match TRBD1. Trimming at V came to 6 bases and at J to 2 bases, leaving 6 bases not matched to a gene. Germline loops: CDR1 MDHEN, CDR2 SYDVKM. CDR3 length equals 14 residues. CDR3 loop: CASRGTVKNTEAFF. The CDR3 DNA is TGTGCCAGCAGGGGGACAGTGAAAAACACTGAAGCTTTCTTT.